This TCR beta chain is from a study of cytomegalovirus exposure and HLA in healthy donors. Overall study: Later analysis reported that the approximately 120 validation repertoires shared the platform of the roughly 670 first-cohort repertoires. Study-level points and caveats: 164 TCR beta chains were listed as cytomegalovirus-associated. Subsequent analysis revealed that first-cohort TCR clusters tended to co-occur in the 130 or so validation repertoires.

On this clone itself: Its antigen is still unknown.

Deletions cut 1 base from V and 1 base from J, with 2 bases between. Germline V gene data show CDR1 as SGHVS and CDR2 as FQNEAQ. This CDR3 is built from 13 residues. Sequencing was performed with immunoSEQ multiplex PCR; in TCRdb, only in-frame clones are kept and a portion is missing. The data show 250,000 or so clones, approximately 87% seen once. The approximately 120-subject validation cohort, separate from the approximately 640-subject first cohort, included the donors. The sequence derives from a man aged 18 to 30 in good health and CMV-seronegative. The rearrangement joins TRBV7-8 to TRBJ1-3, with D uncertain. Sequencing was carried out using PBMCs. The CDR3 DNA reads TGTGCCAGCAGCTTAGTATCTGGAAACACCATATATTTT. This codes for CASSLVSGNTIYF.